Presented here are 22 T cell receptor beta chains from one specimen sequenced in a study of blood T cell repertoires in COVID-19. The data were produced by immunoSEQ multiplex PCR, yet TCRdb's version contains in-frame clones alone and is incomplete. The sample has some 300,000 clones, 88% seen once. Source material: PBMCs or T cells enriched from blood (not recorded which). These receptors were taken from a woman aged 30 to 39 who had recovered from COVID-19.

The genes are TRBV4-2 and TRBJ2-3; 8 bases map to TRBD2. CDR1 and CDR2 from the germline V gene are LGHNA and YNFKEQ. V shed 0 bases, J shed 0 bases, and the junction held 11 bases outside the gene matches. The CDR3 is made up of 19 amino acids. As DNA, the CDR3 is TGTGCCAGCAGCCAAGATGGTAGCGGGACCTTTTCTAGCACAGATACGCAGTATTTT. As protein: CASSQDGSGTFSSTDTQYF.

V is TRBV10-3 and J is TRBJ2-3; maybe TRBD2 (6 bases). This CDR3 comprises 12 residues. Germline V gene data show CDR1 as ENHRY and CDR2 as SYGVKD. The V end was cut by 3 bases, the J end by 5 bases, with 6 bases between. CDR3 amino acids: CAISEAGDTQYF. In DNA, the CDR3 is TGTGCCATCAGTGAAGCGGGAGATACGCAGTATTTT.

CDR3 DNA: TGTGCCAGCAGTGCCTATCGGACAGAAAGCACAGATACGCAGTATTTT. Amino acids: CASSAYRTESTDTQYF. The V gene is TRBV25-1, the J gene TRBJ2-3; TRBD1 is a possible D gene (6 bases). V lost 4 bases to trimming and J lost 0 bases, with 14 bases between them. In germline, CDR1 is MGHDK, CDR2 SYGVNS. CDR3 size: 16 residues. Full variable domain (rest looked up from reference TRBV25-1 and TRBJ2-3): EADIYQTPRYLVIGTGKKITLECSQTMGHDKMYWYQQDPGMELHLIHYSYGVNSTEKGDLSSESTVSRIRTEHFPLTLESARPSHTSQYLCASSAYRTESTDTQYFGPGTRLTVL.

The CDR3 coding sequence is TGTGCCACCAGCACAGACAGGGGAACCTACGAGCAGTACTTC. It encodes CATSTDRGTYEQYF. The rearrangement links TRBV15 to TRBJ2-7; 8 bases agree with TRBD1. The CDR3 loop spans 14 amino acids. V shed 4 bases, J shed 2 bases, and the junction held 4 bases outside the gene matches. In germline, CDR1 is LNHNV, CDR2 YYDKDF (reference sequence).

The J gene is TRBJ2-1, the V gene TRBV5-4, with 9 bases aligning to TRBD2. Unmatched junction bases numbered 8, after V lost 4 bases and J lost 0 bases. Germline lookup yields CDR1 SGHNT and CDR2 YYREEE (reference sequence). This CDR3 has 17 residues. The CDR3 here is CASSVPRGGNSYNEQFF. The CDR3, as DNA: TGTGCCAGCAGCGTACCGCGGGGGGGAAACTCCTACAATGAGCAGTTCTTC.

This chain uses TRBV5-1 with TRBJ1-2; D uncertain. CDR1 and CDR2 from the germline V gene are SGHRS and YFSETQ. This CDR3 is 14 amino acids long. Trimming shortened V by 4 bases and J by 0 bases, and 10 bases separated the two germline ends. The CDR3 here is CASSPMPANYGYTF. The CDR3 DNA reads as TGCGCCAGCAGCCCAATGCCAGCTAACTATGGCTACACCTTC.

V is TRBV5-5 and J is TRBJ1-1; D gene ambiguous. This CDR3 is 12 amino acids long. With 4 bases removed from V and 5 bases from J, the gap between germline ends came to 9 bases. The germline V gene encodes CDR1 SGHKS and CDR2 YYEKEE (reference sequence). The CDR3: CASSPHGTEAFF. The CDR3 DNA follows: TGTGCCAGCAGCCCCCACGGGACTGAAGCTTTCTTT. Combining the CDR3 with reference TRBV5-5 and TRBJ1-1 gives the whole variable domain DAGVTQSPTHLIKTRGQQVTLRCSPISGHKSVSWYQQVLGQGPQFIFQYYEKEERGRGNFPDRFSARQFPNYSSELNVNALLLGDSALYLCASSPHGTEAFFGQGTRLTVV.

J is TRBJ1-4 and V is TRBV5-1; no clear D. The CDR3 is 13 amino acids. CDR1 and CDR2 (germline): SGHRS, YFSETQ. The V gene lost 0 bases and the J gene lost 8 bases, with 8 bases spanning the gap. The CDR3 region is CASSLGAGEKLFF. CDR3 in DNA: TGCGCCAGCAGCTTGGGGGCTGGGGAAAAACTGTTTTTT.

This clone was recorded once. The chain links TRBV9 to TRBJ2-3, with TRBD2 as a possible D gene (7 bases). CDR1 is SGDLS, CDR2 YYNGEE, per germline. V was shortened by 6 bases and J by 0 bases, with 17 bases between the two germline ends. This CDR3 contains 16 residues. The CDR3 region has the DNA TGTGCCAGCACCCCCGGGGGGCGAGCTAGCACAGATACGCAGTATTTT. Protein sequence: CASTPGGRASTDTQYF.

The V call is TRBV5-4, the J call TRBJ2-6, with TRBD1 matching 7 bases. There are 17 residues in the CDR3. With V trimmed by 0 bases and J by 5 bases, 8 bases remained unmatched. CDR1 and CDR2 (germline): SGHNT, YYREEE (reference sequence). CDR3 DNA: TGTGCCAGCAGCTTGGGCCGACAGGGATTATGGGCCAACGTCCTGACTTTC. Its protein is CASSLGRQGLWANVLTF.

V gene TRBV4-2 combines with J gene TRBJ2-7, with 8 bases fitting TRBD2. The trim removed 0 bases at V and 7 bases at J, leaving 8 bases unmatched. The CDR3 spans 15 residues. CDR1 is LGHNA, CDR2 YNFKEQ, per germline. The CDR3 DNA is TGTGCCAGCAGCCAAGATCCGGGAGGGGCGCGGGAGCAGTACTTC. Amino acid sequence: CASSQDPGGAREQYF.

The V and J genes are TRBV30 and TRBJ1-1; D not resolved. CDR1 GTSNPN and CDR2 SVGIG come from the germline V gene (reference sequence). Between the trimmed V and J ends, which lost 0 bases and 1 base, there was a span of 12 bases. The CDR3 runs to 15 residues. CDR3 loop: CAWSVRYSGNTEAFF. CDR3 nucleotides: TGTGCCTGGAGTGTACGGTACAGTGGGAACACTGAAGCTTTCTTT.

The chain uses TRBV29-1 and TRBJ1-4; 9 bases are shared with TRBD1. The germline V gene has CDR1 SQVTM and CDR2 ANQGSEA. After removal of 5 bases from V and 8 bases from J, the junction contained 6 bases not matched to a gene. The CDR3 sequence is 13 residues long. The CDR3 nucleotides read TGCAGCGTTACCGGACAGGGGCTAGAAAAACTGTTTTTT. Translation: CSVTGQGLEKLFF.

The J gene is TRBJ1-2, the V gene TRBV7-9; tentatively, D is TRBD1 (6 bases). Germline CDR1 reads SEHNR; CDR2 reads FQNEAQ (reference sequence). CDR3 length: 12 residues. The V end was cut by 6 bases, the J end by 7 bases, with 12 bases between. DNA for the CDR3: TGTGCCAGCAGAATACAGGGCCCTGGCTACACCTTC. Translation gives CASRIQGPGYTF. The entire variable domain, with the rest obtained from reference TRBV7-9 and TRBJ1-2, is as follows: DTGVSQNPRHKITKRGQNVTFRCDPISEHNRLYWYRQTLGQGPEFLTYFQNEAQLEKSRLLSDRFSAERPKGSFSTLEIQRTEQGDSAMYLCASRIQGPGYTFGSGTRLTVV.

The chain combines TRBV30 with TRBJ2-5, with 11 bases lining up with TRBD2. After removal of 2 bases from V and 1 base from J, the junction contained 9 bases not matched to a gene. Germline V gene sequence: CDR1 GTSNPN, CDR2 SVGIG (reference sequence). The length of the CDR3 is 17 residues. CDR3 protein: CAWSRVTGLAGQETQYF. The CDR3 DNA reads as TGTGCCTGGAGTCGTGTCACTGGACTAGCGGGCCAAGAGACCCAGTACTTC.

The chain has TRBV6-5 and TRBJ1-2; D gene ambiguous. The V gene lost 7 bases and the J gene lost 5 bases, with 20 bases spanning the gap. This CDR3 is built from 15 residues. Germline CDR1 reads MNHEY; CDR2 reads SVGAGI. As DNA, the CDR3 is TGTGCCAGCACTCTAGATGAGGGAGCGGGGTATGGCTACACCTTC. Its translation is CASTLDEGAGYGYTF.

The table lists this clone with a few counts. The rearrangement joins TRBV27 to TRBJ1-5; tentative D call: TRBD1 (5 bases). In germline, CDR1 is MNHEY, CDR2 SMNVEV (reference sequence). The V end lost 3 bases, the J end lost 6 bases, and 15 bases lay between the germline ends. CDR3 length: 15 residues. The DNA for the CDR3 is TGTGCCAGCAGTTTCGCCCCGGGGGGAAGTCAGCCCCAGCATTTT. Residues: CASSFAPGGSQPQHF.

The chain employs TRBV5-1 and TRBJ2-1; 9 bases fit TRBD2. Germline CDR1 and CDR2: SGHRS and YFSETQ. V was pared by 2 bases and J by 2 bases, with 2 bases of the junction left unmatched. The CDR3 covers 15 residues. The CDR3 nucleotides are TGCGCCAGCAGCTTTAGCGGGGGAGCCTACAATGAGCAGTTCTTC. Amino acids: CASSFSGGAYNEQFF.

This clone was seen more than once but under ten times. The chain carries TRBV10-3 and TRBJ1-2; D gene unclear. The CDR3 loop spans 14 amino acids. The germline CDR1 and CDR2 sequences are ENHRY and SYGVKD. V was pared by 4 bases and J by 2 bases, with 11 bases between. CDR3 amino acids: CAISGPGKNYGYTF. The DNA for the CDR3 is TGTGCCATCAGTGGTCCGGGAAAAAACTATGGCTACACCTTC.

This clone has just one count. Other DNA sequences in this specimen translate into the identical CDR3. The genes are TRBV27 and TRBJ1-6; D is unresolved. CDR3 length: 11 residues. V lost 5 bases to trimming and J lost 6 bases, with 2 bases between them. Germline-derived CDR1 and CDR2 are MNHEY and SMNVEV (reference sequence). For the CDR3, the DNA is TGTGCCAGCAGTCTTAATTCACCCCTCCACTTT. This codes for CASSLNSPLHF.

The chain recombines TRBV7-8 with TRBJ1-3; 8 bases fit TRBD1. From germline, CDR1 is SGHVS and CDR2 FQNEAQ. Trimming at V came to 1 base and at J to 3 bases, leaving 2 bases not matched to a gene. The CDR3 is made up of 15 amino acids. As DNA, the CDR3 is TGTGCCAGCAGCTTAGTACAGGGGGGTGGAAACACCATATATTTT. Amino acid sequence: CASSLVQGGGNTIYF.

The chain recombines TRBV1 with TRBJ1-2; the D call of TRBD1 is as the table states it, not checked on the DNA. TRBV1 is flagged as a pseudogene. This CDR3 comprises 19 residues. In DNA, the CDR3 is TGCACCAGCAGCCAAGATTCGCCAGGGGGCGCGCCGCTAGACTATGGCTACACCTTC. Protein: CTSSQDSPGGAPLDYGYTF.